This paragraph covers one T cell receptor beta chain sequence. Antigen specificity is unknown. This specimen comes from a study of beta chain features in type 1 diabetes. Points from the study as a whole: Individuals with type 1 diabetes displayed fewer insertions and more deletions at VDJ junctions. cDNA-based sequencing might over-represent cells highly expressing TCR.

What was sequenced were expressed TCRB transcripts, since all of the isolated RNA had been reverse transcribed. The assay was immunoSEQ multiplex PCR, and TCRdb's table has in-frame clones only and misses some. The table records 350,000 to 450,000 clones, roughly 13% of them present only once. Germline V gene lookup returns CDR1 SGHTA and CDR2 FQGNSA. The CDR3 has 12 residues. V was cut by 4 bases and J by 4 bases, with 8 bases left in between. In total, each donor contributed a single heparinised blood draw that averaged around 0.12 L. Each population that was sorted was more than 95% pure. The specimen was naive CD4+ T cells from blood. This receptor was taken from a young man in good health. The gene calls are TRBV7-2 and TRBJ2-7; D unresolved. This CDR3 is CASSSTLYEQYF. The CDR3 DNA is TGTGCCAGCAGCTCCACACTTTACGAGCAGTACTTC.